This record looks at one T cell receptor beta chain sequence and its context. The antigen remains unidentified. The entry originates in a study of cytomegalovirus exposure and HLA in healthy donors. With 2 bases clipped from V and 1 base from J, the junction kept 12 bases outside the gene matches. Looked up from germline, CDR1 is SGHRS and CDR2 is YFSETQ. CDR3 length equals 18 residues. PCR involved 60 Vbeta and 13 Jbeta primers. Sequencing was performed with immunoSEQ multiplex PCR; in TCRdb, only in-frame clones are kept and a portion is missing. This sample carries around 200,000 clones, 82% of them seen once, and the ten largest clones take around 6%. Study results and caveats: Data from an earlier analysis indicated that most TCR beta V segments were productive either about 87% or about 30% of the time. Many donors carried some public TCRs, although rarity characterized most TCR sequences. TCR beta V- and J-gene trimming was later associated with a missense DCLRE1C variant.

Material: PBMCs. The J gene is TRBJ2-5, the V gene TRBV5-1, with 9 bases aligning to TRBD1. The clonotype comes from a man aged 35-49 years in good health and CMV-seropositive. For the CDR3, the DNA is TGCGCCAGCAGCTTAACCATCACCGGGACAGGGCTCCAAGAGACCCAGTACTTC. Protein sequence: CASSLTITGTGLQETQYF.